This T cell receptor (beta chain) was sequenced during a study of response to subunit inactivated influenza vaccine. With V trimmed by 4 bases and J by 0 bases, 13 bases remained unmatched. CDR3 size: 18 residues. The germline CDR1 and CDR2 sequences are LGHDT and YNNKEL (reference sequence). Remarks on this clonotype: The antigen remains unidentified.

TCRdb reprocessed the RT-PCR reads with MiXCR, giving one entry per CDR3 protein. In the table there are around 710,000 distinct CDR3 sequences, about 15% of which are singletons. Study conclusions and caveats: Authors suggested each seasonal flu vaccination may recruit only limited numbers of new T cells.

Sequenced material: PBMCs from blood, taken around 14 days before vaccination. The clonotype was recovered from a man aged 50 to 59 who received an inactivated influenza vaccine. The J gene is TRBJ2-3, the V gene TRBV3-1; 7 bases are a match to TRBD2. DNA for the CDR3: TGTGCCAGCAGCCCCTACACCGGAGGGAGGGGTAGCACAGATACGCAGTATTTT. This gives the protein CASSPYTGGRGSTDTQYF.